A selection of T cell receptor beta chains follows, all from one sample in a study of T cell repertoires in cytomegalovirus infection. TCRdb reprocessed the reads with MiXCR, giving one entry per CDR3 protein. The repertoire consists of 300,000 to 400,000 distinct CDR3 sequences, with more than 8% occurring once and the leading ten covering 3.5% to 4.5%. Sequenced material: PBMCs. Receptors originate from a human donor in good health (CMV status not recorded). Some clones in this sample may be carry-over from other donors' samples. Each CDR3 is given with its conserved first and last residue. The order of the fields is clone size, D gene, J gene, V gene, CDR3 protein, CDR3 DNA. A D gene is named only where the DNA matches it firmly. Size tells how often a clone was seen (once, few, many) or the class of an expanded clone, and some rows leave it out.

abundance: many
d_gene: NA
j_gene: TRBJ1-5
v_gene: TRBV15
CDR3aa: CATSWEEGQPQHF
CDR3nt: TGTGCCACCAGCTGGGAAGAGGGTCAGCCCCAGCATTTT

abundance: NA
d_gene: TRBD2
j_gene: TRBJ2-7
v_gene: TRBV28
CDR3aa: CASSARTSGFDEQYF
CDR3nt: TGTGCCAGCAGTGCACGGACTAGCGGGTTCGACGAGCAGTACTTC

abundance: many
d_gene: NA
j_gene: TRBJ2-3
v_gene: TRBV24-1
CDR3aa: CATSEPVTDTQYF
CDR3nt: TGTGCCACCAGTGAACCAGTCACAGATACGCAGTATTTT

abundance: few
d_gene: NA
j_gene: TRBJ2-7
v_gene: TRBV20-1
CDR3aa: CSARDRDPPYEQYF
CDR3nt: TGCAGTGCTAGAGATCGGGACCCTCCCTACGAGCAGTACTTC

abundance: few
d_gene: NA
j_gene: TRBJ1-2
v_gene: TRBV4-1
CDR3aa: CASSQGNLYGYTF
CDR3nt: TGCGCCAGCAGCCAAGGCAATCTCTATGGCTACACCTTC

abundance: many
d_gene: TRBD2
j_gene: TRBJ2-3
v_gene: TRBV7-2
CDR3aa: CASIKHGLAGTDTQYF
CDR3nt: TGTGCCAGCATCAAACACGGACTAGCGGGAACAGATACGCAGTATTTT

abundance: many
d_gene: TRBD2
j_gene: TRBJ2-1
v_gene: TRBV24-1
CDR3aa: CATSDRASGNVNEQFF
CDR3nt: TGTGCCACCAGTGATAGGGCTAGCGGGAACGTCAATGAGCAGTTCTTC

abundance: few
d_gene: TRBD2
j_gene: TRBJ2-7
v_gene: TRBV2
CDR3aa: CASSEAGGELNIHEQYF
CDR3nt: TGTGCCAGCAGTGAAGCGGGAGGGGAGTTGAATATCCACGAGCAGTACTTC

abundance: many
d_gene: NA
j_gene: TRBJ2-1
v_gene: TRBV7-2
CDR3aa: CASSFRGVFEQFF
CDR3nt: TGTGCCAGCAGCTTTAGGGGAGTATTTGAGCAGTTCTTC

abundance: few
d_gene: NA
j_gene: TRBJ2-6
v_gene: TRBV6-5
CDR3aa: CASSRTPRGADGANVLTF
CDR3nt: TGTGCCAGCAGCCGTACTCCGAGAGGGGCGGATGGGGCCAACGTCCTGACTTTC

abundance: NA
d_gene: NA
j_gene: TRBJ1-4
v_gene: TRBV12-3/TRBV12-4
CDR3aa: CASSLVQGRNEKLFF
CDR3nt: TGTGCCAGCAGTTTAGTGCAGGGCCGCAATGAAAAACTGTTTTTT

abundance: few
d_gene: NA
j_gene: TRBJ1-3
v_gene: TRBV7-2
CDR3aa: CASSHRGRGFVGNTIYF
CDR3nt: TGTGCCAGCAGCCACCGGGGCAGGGGATTTGTTGGAAACACCATATATTTT

abundance: few
d_gene: TRBD1
j_gene: TRBJ1-1
v_gene: TRBV7-9
CDR3aa: CASSYAGGLTEAFF
CDR3nt: TGTGCCAGCAGCTACGCAGGGGGCCTCACTGAAGCTTTCTTT

abundance: many
d_gene: NA
j_gene: TRBJ2-2
v_gene: TRBV7-3
CDR3aa: CASGLPNPGRKNTGELFF
CDR3nt: TGTGCCAGCGGTCTCCCCAATCCGGGACGGAAGAACACCGGGGAGCTGTTTTTT

abundance: many
d_gene: TRBD1
j_gene: TRBJ1-1
v_gene: TRBV7-3
CDR3aa: CASSPAPTGGFTEAFF
CDR3nt: TGTGCCAGCAGCCCCGCCCCGACAGGGGGATTCACTGAAGCTTTCTTT

abundance: NA
d_gene: TRBD1
j_gene: TRBJ2-4
v_gene: TRBV23-1
CDR3aa: CASSPGTGEGAKNIQYF
CDR3nt: TGCGCCAGCAGTCCCGGGACAGGGGAAGGAGCCAAAAACATTCAGTACTTC

abundance: few
d_gene: NA
j_gene: TRBJ2-1
v_gene: TRBV7-3
CDR3aa: CASSSIQMGEQFF
CDR3nt: TGTGCCAGCAGCTCCATCCAGATGGGTGAGCAGTTCTTC

abundance: many
d_gene: TRBD1
j_gene: TRBJ1-5
v_gene: TRBV6-5
CDR3aa: CASSYSPRGPEDSNQPQHF
CDR3nt: TGTGCCAGCAGTTACTCCCCCAGGGGGCCGGAGGATAGCAATCAGCCCCAGCATTTT

abundance: few
d_gene: NA
j_gene: TRBJ1-6
v_gene: TRBV2
CDR3aa: CASLPGQFNSPLHF
CDR3nt: TGTGCCAGCCTGCCGGGACAATTTAATTCACCCCTCCACTTT

abundance: few
d_gene: NA
j_gene: TRBJ2-3
v_gene: TRBV6-2/TRBV6-3
CDR3aa: CASNRGGKVDTQYF
CDR3nt: TGTGCCAGCAATAGGGGCGGAAAGGTAGATACGCAGTATTTT

abundance: few
d_gene: TRBD2
j_gene: TRBJ2-5
v_gene: TRBV7-8
CDR3aa: CASSFTSGKQETQYF
CDR3nt: TGTGCCAGCAGCTTCACTAGCGGGAAGCAAGAGACCCAGTACTTC

abundance: NA
d_gene: TRBD1
j_gene: TRBJ1-4
v_gene: TRBV28
CDR3aa: CASSFPWTGRSEKLFF
CDR3nt: TGTGCCAGCAGTTTTCCCTGGACAGGGAGGAGCGAAAAACTGTTTTTT

abundance: NA
d_gene: TRBD2
j_gene: TRBJ2-1
v_gene: TRBV7-3
CDR3aa: CASSRGGAQFF
CDR3nt: TGTGCCAGCAGCCGCGGGGGGGCGCAGTTCTTC

abundance: NA
d_gene: NA
j_gene: TRBJ2-2
v_gene: TRBV28
CDR3aa: CASRNTNTGELFF
CDR3nt: TGTGCCAGCAGGAACACCAACACCGGGGAGCTGTTTTTT

abundance: NA
d_gene: NA
j_gene: TRBJ2-1
v_gene: TRBV19
CDR3aa: CASSKSDYSYNEQFF
CDR3nt: TGTGCCAGTAGCAAATCGGATTACTCCTACAATGAGCAGTTCTTC

abundance: NA
d_gene: TRBD2
j_gene: TRBJ2-3
v_gene: TRBV4-3
CDR3aa: CASSETSGFSTDTQYF
CDR3nt: TGCGCCAGCAGTGAGACTAGCGGGTTTAGCACAGATACGCAGTATTTT

abundance: NA
d_gene: NA
j_gene: TRBJ1-1
v_gene: TRBV28
CDR3aa: CASSLSEMTVKNTEAFF
CDR3nt: TGTGCCAGCAGTTTATCCGAGATGACAGTAAAGAACACTGAAGCTTTCTTT

abundance: NA
d_gene: TRBD1
j_gene: TRBJ1-4
v_gene: TRBV7-9
CDR3aa: CASSLFPDRFERKLFF
CDR3nt: TGTGCCAGCAGCTTATTCCCGGACAGGTTCGAGAGAAAACTGTTTTTT

abundance: few
d_gene: NA
j_gene: TRBJ2-5
v_gene: TRBV24-1
CDR3aa: CATSDPRRQEGTQYF
CDR3nt: TGTGCCACCAGTGATCCCAGAAGACAGGAGGGGACCCAGTACTTC

abundance: few
d_gene: TRBD2
j_gene: TRBJ2-3
v_gene: TRBV7-2
CDR3aa: CASSLVGLAAQYF
CDR3nt: TGTGCCAGCAGCTTAGTTGGTCTAGCGGCGCAGTATTTT